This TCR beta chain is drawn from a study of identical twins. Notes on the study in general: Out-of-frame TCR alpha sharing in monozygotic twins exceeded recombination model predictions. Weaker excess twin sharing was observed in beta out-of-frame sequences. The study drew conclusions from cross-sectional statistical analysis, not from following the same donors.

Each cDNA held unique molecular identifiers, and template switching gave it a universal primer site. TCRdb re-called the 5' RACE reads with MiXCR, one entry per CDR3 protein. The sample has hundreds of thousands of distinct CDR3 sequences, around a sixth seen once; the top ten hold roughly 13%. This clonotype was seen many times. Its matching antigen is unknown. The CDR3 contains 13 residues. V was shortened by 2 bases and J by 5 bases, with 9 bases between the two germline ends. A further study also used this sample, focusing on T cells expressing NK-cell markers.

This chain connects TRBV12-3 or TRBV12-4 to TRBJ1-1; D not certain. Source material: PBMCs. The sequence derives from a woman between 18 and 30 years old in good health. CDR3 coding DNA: TGTGCCAGCAGTTTAAGGGTTGGAACTGAAGCTTTCTTT. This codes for CASSLRVGTEAFF.